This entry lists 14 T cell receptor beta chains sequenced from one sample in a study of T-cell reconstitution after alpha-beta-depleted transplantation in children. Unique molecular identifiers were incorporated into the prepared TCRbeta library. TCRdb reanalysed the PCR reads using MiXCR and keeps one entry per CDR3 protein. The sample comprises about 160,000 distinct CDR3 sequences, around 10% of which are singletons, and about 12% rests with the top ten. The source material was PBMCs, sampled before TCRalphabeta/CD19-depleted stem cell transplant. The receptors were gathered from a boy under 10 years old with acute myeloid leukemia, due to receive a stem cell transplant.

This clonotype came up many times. DNA of the CDR3: TGCGCCAGCAGCTTGGCCGGGGCAGGAGATTGGACCGGGGAGCTGTTTTTT. It yields the protein CASSLAGAGDWTGELFF. The chain is built from TRBV5-1 and TRBJ2-2, with D perhaps matching TRBD1 or TRBD2 (5 bases each). Germline V gene lookup returns CDR1 SGHRS and CDR2 YFSETQ. V lost 0 bases, J lost 5 bases, and 17 bases lay in between. There are 17 residues in the CDR3.

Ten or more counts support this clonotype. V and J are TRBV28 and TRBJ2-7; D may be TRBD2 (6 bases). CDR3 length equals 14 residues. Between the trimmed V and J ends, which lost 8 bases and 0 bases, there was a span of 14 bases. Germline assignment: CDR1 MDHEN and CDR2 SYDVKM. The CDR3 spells CASSGAGSSYEQYF. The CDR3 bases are TGTGCCAGCTCTGGGGCGGGAAGCTCCTACGAGCAGTACTTC.

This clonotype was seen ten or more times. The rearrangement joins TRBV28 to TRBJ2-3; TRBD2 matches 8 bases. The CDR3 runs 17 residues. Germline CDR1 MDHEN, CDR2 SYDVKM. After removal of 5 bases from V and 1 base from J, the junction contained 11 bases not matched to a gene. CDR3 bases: TGTGCCAGCAGTGTGACTAGCGCCATTAGGGGCACAGATACGCAGTATTTT. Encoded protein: CASSVTSAIRGTDTQYF.

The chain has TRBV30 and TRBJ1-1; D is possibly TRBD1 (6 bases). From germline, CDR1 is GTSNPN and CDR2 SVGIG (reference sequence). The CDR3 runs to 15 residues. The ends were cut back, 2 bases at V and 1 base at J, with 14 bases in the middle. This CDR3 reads CAWSPGRGTNTEAFF. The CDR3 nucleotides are TGTGCCTGGAGTCCCGGGAGGGGGACGAACACTGAAGCTTTCTTT.

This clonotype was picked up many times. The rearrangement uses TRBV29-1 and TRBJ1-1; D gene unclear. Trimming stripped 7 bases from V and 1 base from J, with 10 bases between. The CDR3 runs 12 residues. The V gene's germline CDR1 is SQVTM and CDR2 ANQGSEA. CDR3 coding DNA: TGCAGCGGGGTCAGAGGGAACACTGAAGCTTTCTTT. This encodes CSGVRGNTEAFF.

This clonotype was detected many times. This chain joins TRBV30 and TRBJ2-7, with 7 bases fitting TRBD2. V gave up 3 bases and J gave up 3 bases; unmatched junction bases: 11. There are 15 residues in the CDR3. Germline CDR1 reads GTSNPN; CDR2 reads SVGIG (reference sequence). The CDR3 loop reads CAWRALGGRGYEQYF. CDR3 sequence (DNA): TGTGCCTGGAGGGCGCTCGGGGGGAGAGGCTACGAGCAGTACTTC.

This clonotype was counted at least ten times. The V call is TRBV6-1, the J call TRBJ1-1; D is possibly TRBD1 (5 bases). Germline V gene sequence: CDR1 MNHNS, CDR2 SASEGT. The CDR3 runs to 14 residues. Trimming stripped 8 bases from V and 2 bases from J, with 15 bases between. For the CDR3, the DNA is TGTGCCAGCGTGGGGCAGAAATCTAACACTGAAGCTTTCTTT. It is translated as CASVGQKSNTEAFF.

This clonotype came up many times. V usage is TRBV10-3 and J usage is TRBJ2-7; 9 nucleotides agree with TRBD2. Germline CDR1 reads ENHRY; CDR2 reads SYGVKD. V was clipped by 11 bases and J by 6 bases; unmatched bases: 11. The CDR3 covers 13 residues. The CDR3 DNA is TGTGCCGTCCGTCTGGGGACTAGCTCCGAGCAGTACTTC. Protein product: CAVRLGTSSEQYF.

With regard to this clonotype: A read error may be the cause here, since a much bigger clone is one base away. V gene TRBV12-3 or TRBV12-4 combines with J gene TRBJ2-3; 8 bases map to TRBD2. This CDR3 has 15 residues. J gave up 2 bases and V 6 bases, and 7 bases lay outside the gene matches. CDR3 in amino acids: CASSPRTSHTDTQYF. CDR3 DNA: TGTGCCAGCAGCCCACGGACTAGCCACACAGATACGCAGTATTTT.

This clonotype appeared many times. The CDR3 nucleotides read TGTGCCAGCAGTTTACCGGGATTAGGGGAAAAACTGTTTTTT. Its protein product is CASSLPGLGEKLFF. The V call is TRBV12-3 or TRBV12-4, the J call TRBJ1-4, with no clear D. This CDR3 comprises 14 residues. V lost 2 bases to trimming and J lost 8 bases, with 12 bases between them.

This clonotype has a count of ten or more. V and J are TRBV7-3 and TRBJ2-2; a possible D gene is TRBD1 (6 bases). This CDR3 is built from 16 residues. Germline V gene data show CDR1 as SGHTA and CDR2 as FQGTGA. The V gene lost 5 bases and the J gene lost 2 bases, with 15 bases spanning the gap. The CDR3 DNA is TGTGCCAGCAGCCCAGGGGCAGCTTCCAACACCGGGGAGCTGTTTTTT. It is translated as CASSPGAASNTGELFF.

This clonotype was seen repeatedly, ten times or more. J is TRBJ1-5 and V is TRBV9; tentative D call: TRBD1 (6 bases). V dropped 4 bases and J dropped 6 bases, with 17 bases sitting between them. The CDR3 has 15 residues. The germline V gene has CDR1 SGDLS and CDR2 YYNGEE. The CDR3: CASSKEGDPSQPQHF. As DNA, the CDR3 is TGTGCCAGCAGCAAAGAGGGGGACCCGAGTCAGCCCCAGCATTTT.

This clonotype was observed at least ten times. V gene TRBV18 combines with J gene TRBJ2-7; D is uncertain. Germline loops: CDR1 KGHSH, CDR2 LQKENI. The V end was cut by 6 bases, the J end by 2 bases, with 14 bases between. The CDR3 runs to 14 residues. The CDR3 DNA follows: TGTGCCAGCTCCCCCGGTCGGACCCCCTACGAGCAGTACTTC. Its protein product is CASSPGRTPYEQYF.

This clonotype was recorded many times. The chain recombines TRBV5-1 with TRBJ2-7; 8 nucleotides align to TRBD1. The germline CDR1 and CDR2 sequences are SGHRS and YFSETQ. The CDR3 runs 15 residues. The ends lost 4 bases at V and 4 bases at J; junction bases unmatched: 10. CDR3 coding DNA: TGCGCCAGCAGCAAAACTCCGGGACAGGATTACGAGCAGTACTTC. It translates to CASSKTPGQDYEQYF. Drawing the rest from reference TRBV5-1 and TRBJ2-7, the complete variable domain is KAGVTQTPRYLIKTRGQQVTLSCSPISGHRSVSWYQQTPGQGLQFLFEYFSETQRNKGNFPGRFSGRQFSNSRSEMNVSTLELGDSALYLCASSKTPGQDYEQYFGPGTRLTVT.